These T cell receptor beta chains were read from a single sample in a study of T cell responses to AZD1222 COVID-19 vaccine. The data were produced by immunoSEQ multiplex PCR, yet TCRdb's version contains in-frame clones alone and is incomplete. The repertoire consists of roughly 150,000 clones, with over 85% occurring once and the leading ten covering about 5.1%. The starting material was peripheral blood, obtained on day 0 of AZD1222 vaccination. The receptors come from an adult in good health. CDR3s include the opening cysteine and the closing phenylalanine or tryptophan. Each record gives: V gene, CDR3 protein.

v_call: TRBV12-3/TRBV12-4; cdr3_aa: CASSKSYNEQFF
v_call: TRBV12-3/TRBV12-4; cdr3_aa: CASRWTDNEKLFF
v_call: TRBV12-5; cdr3_aa: CASGGSTNEKLFF
v_call: TRBV4-1; cdr3_aa: CASSQSQLNYGYTF
v_call: TRBV5-1; cdr3_aa: CASSLEGEWGYGYTF
v_call: TRBV5-5; cdr3_aa: CASSTLGTGLSSPLHF
v_call: TRBV12-5; cdr3_aa: CASGFEVGAESNQPQHF
v_call: TRBV28; cdr3_aa: CASSFMGGNSPLHF
v_call: TRBV25-1; cdr3_aa: CASSESGTGVSPLHF
v_call: TRBV19; cdr3_aa: CASSPGTGYADTQYF
v_call: TRBV27; cdr3_aa: CASSSLRDRGLQPQHF
v_call: TRBV7-3; cdr3_aa: CASSLTGESNTGELFF
v_call: TRBV30; cdr3_aa: CAWSVGEGAYGYTF
v_call: TRBV29-1; cdr3_aa: CSATDRASSYEQYF